The 6 T cell receptor beta chains below were found in one sample sequenced in a study of CD8 T cells in Susac syndrome. Random hexamers were used to reverse transcribe an amount of roughly 0.45 to 1 ug RNA. TCRdb used MiXCR to reprocess the immunoSEQ multiplex PCR reads, holding one entry per CDR3 protein. This repertoire shows about 47,000 distinct CDR3 sequences, 80% to 95% found once; its top ten account for roughly 0.45%. Specimen: CD8+ T cells from PBMCs. These receptors all stem from a human donor in good health.

J is TRBJ2-7 and V is TRBV9, with D maybe TRBD2 (5 bases). Germline CDR1 SGDLS, CDR2 YYNGEE. Trimming took 3 bases from V and 3 from J, leaving 16 bases between them. This CDR3 comprises 15 residues. The CDR3: CASSGRDYFNYEQYF. CDR3 DNA sequence: TGTGCCAGCAGCGGACGTGACTACTTCAACTACGAGCAGTACTTC.

A few counts support this clonotype. The genes are TRBV4-3 and TRBJ1-1, with D perhaps TRBD1 (5 bases). V shed 6 bases and J shed 6 bases, with 20 bases lying between them. This CDR3 comprises 15 residues. From germline, CDR1 is LGHNA and CDR2 YSLEER. Here the CDR3 DNA reads TGCGCCAGCAGTCAAATCAGGGTATATGGGTCTGAAGCTTTCTTT. Translation: CASSQIRVYGSEAFF.

The V call is TRBV10-3, the J call TRBJ2-3; D is possibly TRBD1 (6 bases). The V end was cut by 6 bases, the J end by 5 bases, with 12 bases between. This CDR3 region has 13 residues. The germline CDR1 and CDR2 sequences are ENHRY and SYGVKD. CDR3 DNA sequence: TGTGCCATCAGGGCAGGGGATAGAGATACGCAGTATTTT. It specifies CAIRAGDRDTQYF.

This clonotype was picked up one time. The chain carries TRBV6-1 and TRBJ1-1, with 9 bases lining up with TRBD1. Per germline, CDR1 MNHNS and CDR2 SASEGT. The J segment lost 6 bases and the V segment lost 6 bases, leaving 8 bases of the junction unmatched. The CDR3 runs to 14 residues. CDR3 sequence (DNA): TGTGCCAGCAGGGAGGACAGGGGAGGGGCTGAAGCTTTCTTT. Its translation: CASREDRGGAEAFF.

This chain uses TRBV7-2 with TRBJ2-3; 7 bases fit TRBD2. V lost 1 base and J lost 1; bases outside the gene matches: 11. CDR3 length equals 18 residues. The germline CDR1 and CDR2 sequences are SGHTA and FQGNSA. The chain's CDR3 is CASSLVPGGPGGTDTQYF. Here the CDR3 DNA reads TGTGCCAGCAGCTTAGTCCCGGGAGGCCCTGGGGGCACAGATACGCAGTATTTT.

This clonotype turned up a few times. The rearrangement links TRBV4-1 to TRBJ2-7, with a possible D match to TRBD1 (7 bases). This CDR3 is 16 amino acids long. Trimming removed 2 bases at V and 3 bases at J, with 17 bases between. From germline, CDR1 is MGHRA and CDR2 YSYEKL. CDR3 loop: CASSQSGRGAGYEQYF. The CDR3 DNA sequence: TGCGCCAGCAGCCAATCAGGCAGGGGGGCTGGCTACGAGCAGTACTTC.